This T cell receptor (beta chain) is drawn from a study of cytomegalovirus exposure and HLA in healthy donors (dated by TCRdb to about 2017). Concerning the study at large: According to an earlier analysis of around 600 of the donors, roughly 180 million T cells yielded roughly 100 million unique TCR beta sequences and about 300 Gb of sequence data. All discovery cohort repertoires had been generated on a single sequencing platform. Among around 400 genotyped donors of the cohort, an average of around 220,000 unique TCR beta nucleotide sequences was sequenced per donor, of which approximately 19% were non-productive. To study patterns of TCR occurrence, a later analysis re-analyzed previously published TCR beta repertoires from 650 to 750 donors and added high-resolution HLA genotyping. The study was designed to test whether signatures of past pathogen exposure could be identified by cataloging public T cell receptors. Alongside the repertoire data, information on donor age, sex, ethnicity and CMV serostatus was compiled. A later genetic analysis took genome-wide SNP genotypes for about three fifths of the 666 donors and used that subset as a discovery cohort. Besides the first cohort of 500 to 700 subjects, a separate validation cohort made up of roughly 120 different subjects was used. Using immunosequencing, the study profiled T cell repertoires from around 670 subjects and related those repertoires to cytomegalovirus serostatus. High-throughput TCR immunosequencing, statistical association of individual TCRs with disease status, and machine learning were combined to predict cytomegalovirus infection status. The number of typed donors differed by locus: roughly 629-640 for A, B, C, DRB1 and DQB1; 522 for DQA1; about 600 for DPA1; and about 450 for DPB1. About 280 gigabases of sequencing data and approximately 85 million unique TCR sequences were included in an early release covering 500 to 750 HLA-typed donors. In the later analysis, no new phenotypic data were used to find candidate immune exposures; instead, reliance was placed on TCR beta sequences and their occurrence across donors. Of the roughly 400 genotyped donors, 70% to 90% were placed in the genetic ancestry cluster associated with self-reported Caucasian donors. Class I and class II HLA loci were covered by the typing at four-digit resolution. An earlier analysis of 450 to 750 of the donors used high-throughput TCR beta sequencing to judge whether each TCR beta V gene segment behaved as functional or pseudogenic. Several DR-DQ haplotypes were treated as single units for association and clustering because of strong linkage in the cohort.

Here is what the overall study found, with its caveats: Sequencing depth was assumed to be roughly uniform across donors in the presence/absence analyses, though that assumption may not hold. This cohort had only TCR beta chains sequenced, and the lack of alpha or paired-chain data limited which features could be detected. A further reported finding was that TCR beta sequences accurately predicted the HLA-A and HLA-B alleles for most subjects in the first cohort. A cluster of highly shared sequence variants was judged likely to be a technical artifact of the sequencing pipeline. Some IMGT-functional V segments, including TRBV6-2 and TRBV6-3, could not be told apart with the 87-base-pair reads, so those segments were excluded. Because counts were too low, around 17 rarely observed V segments, including chromosome 9 orphons, were left out of the earlier analysis of 587 of the donors. Because some donors lacked HLA typing at each locus, the association tests relied only on the typed subset. According to a later genetic analysis, donors in an Asian-associated ancestry cluster had fewer N-insertions in productive TCRs than the approximately 630-donor mean. While some public TCRs were present in many individuals, most TCR sequences turned up only very rarely across donors. The authors suggested that the approach could potentially be generalized to other disease states and immunological phenotypes. Linkage disequilibrium might explain the correlated functional status among segregating V segments, but an unknown experimental factor could not be excluded. When HLA alleles, especially DR and DQ, strongly co-occurred, TCR associations were difficult to assign to individual alleles. Compared with equally common non-associated chains, HLA-associated TCR beta chains in a later analysis were more clonally expanded and had lower generation probabilities. At a false discovery rate of 0.05, a later analysis linked about 17,000 TCR beta sequences to specific HLA alleles. For the cohort, immune exposure information was limited to CMV serostatus. The classifier was reported to diagnose cytomegalovirus status with high specificity and sensitivity in both the original and validation cohorts. In vitro tests confirmed that a few of the cytomegalovirus-associated TCR beta chains recognize cytomegalovirus antigens. In an earlier analysis of under 600 of the donors, most TCR beta V segments were observed in productive rearrangements about 87% or about 30% of the time, broadly matching IMGT annotations. An association between a missense DCLRE1C variant and V-gene and J-gene trimming of TCR beta chains was found in a later genetic analysis and replicated in an independent cohort. Most CMV-associated TCR beta chains appeared to be HLA-restricted in a later analysis, and the HLA associations seemed to be driven largely by CMV exposure. The study listed over 150 TCR beta chains as associated with cytomegalovirus. In a later analysis, several top co-occurrence clusters were reported to appear linked to parvovirus B19, influenza, CMV and Epstein-Barr virus. A later analysis found that TCR association rates varied across HLA loci, with DRB1 alleles showing the most associated TCRs and HLA-C alleles the fewest.

Per the germline V gene (reference sequence), MNHNY is the CDR1 and SVGAGI is the CDR2. The CDR3 contains 16 residues, cysteine and phenylalanine counted. CDR3 DNA only is kept here, 48 bases in frame from base 1. Germline trimming amounts to 2 bases on V and 6 bases on J, with 7 as the count of junction bases outside the gene matches. In total, around 600 healthy bone marrow donors made up the cohort. Cohort members were all nominally healthy when sampled, although unrecorded immune exposures were likely present. The donor tested CMV seronegative, placing the donor among the 350 or so seronegative members of the cohort. Every donor gave a peripheral blood sample, and the peripheral blood mononuclear cells from that sample were used for TCR beta sequencing. Genomic DNA extraction from the blood cell samples was performed with the Qiagen DNeasy Blood Extraction Kit. Concerning this clone itself: The antigen this receptor binds is unknown. No much larger clone exists at a distance of one base, and base qualities are not known.

The protocol used for the library was the immunoSEQ multiplex PCR assay. For the multiplex PCR, a mixture combining 60 forward primers for TCR Vbeta segments and 13 reverse primers for TCR Jbeta segments was used. Amplification of the CDR3 region of rearranged TCR beta genes was performed with a multiplex PCR assay on genomic DNA. The amplified TCR beta libraries were sequenced on the Illumina HiSeq System as 87-base-pair reads. The paper's data handling went like this. A later analysis tallied 75 million to 95 million unique TCR beta chains across the 700 or so repertoires, and around 10 million of those chains were shared by two or more donors. To remove PCR and sequencing errors, raw reads were error-corrected and collapsed into unique sequences using a nearest-neighbor algorithm that merged closely related sequences. CDR3 sequences were aligned to IMGT reference sequences to assign V, D and J gene segments. For a sequence to be retained, a match of at least six nucleotides was required to both a V gene segment and a J gene segment. Rearrangements were called productive when the CDR3 lacked stop codons and stayed in frame with V and J; all others were non-productive. CDR3 was defined by IMGT convention, running from the second conserved V-encoded cysteine to the conserved J-encoded phenylalanine. In an earlier analysis of approximately 500 of the donors, sequences lacking an unambiguous match to a single V gene segment were excluded. In an earlier analysis of some 590 of the donors, V segments were called functional above 56.7% productive rearrangements and were called segregating when the between-donor standard deviation exceeded 5%. A statistical classification framework was built for diagnosing cytomegalovirus status from the catalog of TCR beta chain sequences. In a later analysis, TCR nucleotide sequences were compared against IMGT/GENE-DB human TR gene sequences so that V and J genes could be assigned. In a later analysis, CDR3 sequences and most-parsimonious VDJ recombination scenarios were assigned using the TCRdist pipeline. A later analysis defined each TCR beta chain by its CDR3 amino acid sequence plus V-gene family, and excluded reads lacking a unique V-gene family. As a way to deal with suspected cross-contamination and a sequencing artifact, a later analysis dropped 640 or so nucleotide sequences that were highly shared and had low generation probability. In a later analysis, a clonal expansion index was calculated for each public chain from normalized within-repertoire ranks of inferred template counts. A later analysis computed generation probabilities with a VDJ recombination model fitted to out-of-frame rearrangements, and checked the results against IGoR. In a later analysis, TCR-TCR, TCR-HLA and TCR-CMV co-occurrence was scored with hypergeometric tests, and a repertoire-size bias correction was applied to TCR pairs. False discovery rates were estimated in a later analysis by permuting HLA or CMV assignments 20 times. In a later analysis, co-occurring TCRs were grouped using DBSCAN, with TCRdist sequence similarity added in when clustering inside HLA-allele-positive subsets. For co-occurrence clustering, repertoires with fewer than 30,000 or more than 120,000 public chains were excluded, along with roughly 5 repertoires with anomalous nucleotide sharing. TCRdb took over this immuneACCESS table, retaining in-frame rearrangements with V and J assigned. Such tables are incomplete; in checked studies, under half of the missing clones stem from an unresolved V gene, and the remainder is unexplained. That table supplies the V and J calls and clone size; D and trimming were determined from the DNA. The sample records approximately 220,000 clones, about 70% of which are singletons. The ten largest clones represent approximately 1.9% of the sample.

Sequencing input: PBMCs. This TCR was sampled from a woman under 40 in good health and CMV-seronegative. Recombination joined TRBV6-6 with TRBJ2-1; 10 bases in the junction line up with TRBD2. At the DNA level, the sequence is TGTGCCAGCAGTTACGCCCTAGCGGGGGTTCGCAATGAGCAGTTCTTC. The encoded protein is CASSYALAGVRNEQFF.